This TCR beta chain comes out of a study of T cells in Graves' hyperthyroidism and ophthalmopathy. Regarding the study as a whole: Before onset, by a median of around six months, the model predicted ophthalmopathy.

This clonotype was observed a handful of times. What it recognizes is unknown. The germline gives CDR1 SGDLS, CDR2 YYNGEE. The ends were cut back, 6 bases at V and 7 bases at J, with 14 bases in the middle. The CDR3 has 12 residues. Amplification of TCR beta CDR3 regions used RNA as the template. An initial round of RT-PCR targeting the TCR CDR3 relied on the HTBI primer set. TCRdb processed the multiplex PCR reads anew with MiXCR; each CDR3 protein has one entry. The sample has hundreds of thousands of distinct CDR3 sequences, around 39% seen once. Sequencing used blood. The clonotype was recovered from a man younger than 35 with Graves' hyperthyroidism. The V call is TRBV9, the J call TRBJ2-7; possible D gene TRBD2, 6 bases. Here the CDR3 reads CASTPGLGEQYF. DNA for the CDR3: TGTGCCAGCACCCCGGGACTTGGGGAGCAGTACTTC.